A single sample gave rise to the 18 T cell receptor beta chains below, sequenced in a study of T cell changes during pregnancy in multiple sclerosis. The repertoire was sequenced with immunoSEQ multiplex PCR; TCRdb's copy has only in-frame clones and lacks some. The sample carries about 36,000 clones, more than 75% recorded once. Material: CD4+ T cells from peripheral blood mononuclear cells, obtained in the first trimester of pregnancy. These receptors came from a female donor with multiple sclerosis, enrolled in a pregnancy study.

The J gene is TRBJ2-2, the V gene TRBV6-1, with 10 bases lining up with TRBD2. Losses at the gene ends were 4 bases for V and 1 base for J; bases not matched to a gene: 3. The CDR3 covers 16 residues. Germline V CDR1 and CDR2: MNHNS, SASEGT. DNA for the CDR3: TGTGCCAGCAGTGCCCTAGCGGGGGTGAACACCGGGGAGCTGTTTTTT. Its protein is CASSALAGVNTGELFF.

The V gene is TRBV5-1, the J gene TRBJ1-1; perhaps TRBD1 as D (6 bases). Germline V CDR1 and CDR2: SGHRS, YFSETQ. The CDR3 sequence is 15 residues long. V was trimmed by 1 base and J by 0 bases, leaving 10 bases between them. CDR3 residues: CASSLLDSMNTEAFF. CDR3 coding DNA: TGCGCCAGCAGCTTGTTGGACAGCATGAACACTGAAGCTTTCTTT.

V and J are TRBV11-2 and TRBJ2-7, with 12 bases fitting TRBD1. Trimming took 5 bases from V and 5 from J; bases not matched to a gene: 7. The CDR3 covers 15 residues. The germline gives CDR1 SGHAT, CDR2 FQNNGV. The CDR3 DNA follows: TGTGCCAGCAGCCAAGGGGGACAGGGGGCTCACGAGCAGTACTTC. It translates to CASSQGGQGAHEQYF.

V usage is TRBV18 and J usage is TRBJ1-4; D is uncertain. In germline, CDR1 is KGHSH, CDR2 LQKENI. This CDR3 is built from 15 residues. V gave up 3 bases and J gave up 0 bases, with 8 bases separating them. The CDR3: CASSPLSSTNEKLFF. The CDR3, as DNA: TGTGCCAGCTCACCTCTCAGTTCAACTAATGAAAAACTGTTTTTT.

This clone was detected a few times. V usage is TRBV7-3 and J usage is TRBJ1-1, with TRBD1 matching over 7 bases. V gave up 4 bases and J gave up 3 bases; unmatched junction bases: 14. This CDR3 region has 17 residues. Germline CDR1 reads SGHTA; CDR2 reads FQGTGA. This chain's CDR3 is CASSSRSDRARHTEAFF. The CDR3 DNA reads as TGTGCCAGCAGCTCCAGGAGCGACAGGGCGAGGCACACTGAAGCTTTCTTT.

This chain joins TRBV2 and TRBJ2-7, with D perhaps matching TRBD1 (6 bases). Germline assignment: CDR1 SNHLY and CDR2 FYNNEI. The CDR3 is made up of 15 amino acids. Between the trimmed V and J ends, which lost 6 bases and 7 bases, there was a span of 22 bases. The CDR3 spells CASRESNRQVGEQYF. DNA for the CDR3: TGTGCCAGCAGGGAATCTAACCGACAGGTCGGGGAGCAGTACTTC.

The chain is built from TRBV15 and TRBJ1-1, with D perhaps TRBD1 (5 bases). Trimming left V 4 bases short and J 2 bases short, with 11 bases between. The V gene's germline CDR1 is LNHNV and CDR2 YYDKDF (reference sequence). This CDR3 contains 14 residues. CDR3 DNA: TGTGCCACCAGCAAACGGGACTTTAACACTGAAGCTTTCTTT. Translating gives CATSKRDFNTEAFF.

In its sample, this clone was seen once. This chain links TRBV4-1 with TRBJ1-6, with a possible D match to TRBD1 (5 bases). Germline assignment: CDR1 MGHRA and CDR2 YSYEKL. The CDR3 contains 15 residues. Trimming pared 0 bases from V and 8 bases from J, leaving 11 bases between. CDR3 in amino acids: CASSQDLGPDSPLHF. CDR3 DNA: TGCGCCAGCAGCCAAGATCTGGGGCCAGATTCACCCCTCCACTTT.

The genes are TRBV28 and TRBJ1-5; D is perhaps TRBD1 (5 bases). Germline lookup yields CDR1 MDHEN and CDR2 SYDVKM. Deletions cut 5 bases from V and 2 bases from J, with 16 bases between. There are 16 residues in the CDR3. CDR3 DNA sequence: TGTGCCAGCAGTCTCAGGGTAGGTGTTGGCAATCAGCCCCAGCATTTT. This translates into CASSLRVGVGNQPQHF.

V and J are TRBV6-5 and TRBJ1-6; weak D call: TRBD1 (6 bases). V shed 9 bases and J shed 13 bases, with 16 bases lying between them. Germline lookup yields CDR1 MNHEY and CDR2 SVGAGI. The CDR3 sequence is 12 residues long. Written as DNA, the CDR3 is TGTGCCAGTCGGGTACAGGGATCGCCCCTCCACTTT. Amino acid sequence: CASRVQGSPLHF.

This chain links TRBV7-2 with TRBJ2-1; 8 bases agree with TRBD2. Germline CDR1 is SGHTA and CDR2 is FQGNSA. This CDR3 is built from 15 residues. V trimming: 5 bases; J trimming: 8 bases; junction bases outside the gene matches: 11. The CDR3 sequence is CASSRFKGLEDEQFF. The DNA of the CDR3 is TGTGCCAGCAGCCGCTTTAAGGGACTAGAGGATGAGCAGTTCTTC.

The gene calls are TRBV9 and TRBJ2-1; TRBD1 matches 7 bases. Per the germline V gene, CDR1 is SGDLS and CDR2 is YYNGEE. The CDR3 sequence is 14 residues long. V dropped 3 bases and J dropped 2; count of bases not matched to a gene: 2. Here the CDR3 DNA reads TGTGCCAGCAGCGCTACAGGGGCCTACAATGAGCAGTTCTTC. Protein product: CASSATGAYNEQFF. Combining the CDR3 with reference TRBV9 and TRBJ2-1 gives the whole variable domain DSGVTQTPKHLITATGQRVTLRCSPRSGDLSVYWYQQSLDQGLQFLIQYYNGEERAKGNILERFSAQQFPDLHSELNLSSLELGDSALYFCASSATGAYNEQFFGPGTRLTVL.

This sequence joins TRBV5-6 and TRBJ1-1, with D uncertain. The V end was cut by 2 bases, the J end by 4 bases, with 3 bases between. The CDR3 length is 11 residues. Germline V gives CDR1 SGHDT, CDR2 YYEEEE. The CDR3, as DNA: TGTGCCAGCAGCTTTCGCACTGAAGCTTTCTTT. This gives the protein CASSFRTEAFF.

The chain combines TRBV2 with TRBJ1-2; D call uncertain. V lost 3 bases and J 4 bases, leaving 6 bases between the germline ends. The CDR3 sequence is 12 residues long. Looked up from germline, CDR1 is SNHLY and CDR2 is FYNNEI. CDR3 nucleotides: TGTGCCAGCAGTGACCCAGGCTATGGCTACACCTTC. This gives the protein CASSDPGYGYTF.

The rearrangement joins TRBV5-1 to TRBJ1-4, with 12 bases aligning to TRBD1. The CDR3 extends over 16 amino acids. V lost 3 bases and J lost 7; bases outside the gene matches: 7. Per germline, CDR1 SGHRS and CDR2 YFSETQ. The CDR3 DNA is TGCGCCAGCAGCTCCGGGACAGGGGGCATCTTTGAAAAACTGTTTTTT. Protein: CASSSGTGGIFEKLFF.

This clone occurred a few times. The chain combines TRBV10-3 with TRBJ2-7, with a weak D call TRBD2 (6 bases). V gave up 8 bases and J gave up 0 bases, with 11 bases separating them. The CDR3 covers 13 residues. The germline V gene encodes CDR1 ENHRY and CDR2 SYGVKD. CDR3 residues: CAIGGLSSYEQYF. CDR3 nucleotide sequence: TGTGCCATCGGAGGACTAAGCTCCTACGAGCAGTACTTC.

The J gene is TRBJ2-7, the V gene TRBV5-4; D might be TRBD1 (5 bases). The germline V gene encodes CDR1 SGHNT and CDR2 YYREEE (reference sequence). The germline V and J ends were trimmed by 3 bases and 4 bases, with 14 bases remaining between them. The CDR3 contains 14 residues. The CDR3 sequence: CASSSRGGVYEQYF. CDR3 nucleotide sequence: TGTGCCAGCAGCTCTAGGGGTGGGGTATACGAGCAGTACTTC. The full variable domain, rest sourced from reference TRBV5-4 and TRBJ2-7, is ETGVTQSPTHLIKTRGQQVTLRCSSQSGHNTVSWYQQALGQGPQFIFQYYREEENGRGNFPPRFSGLQFPNYSSELNVNALELDDSALYLCASSSRGGVYEQYFGPGTRLTVT.

The gene calls are TRBV5-1 and TRBJ1-2; D uncertain. Trimming left V 0 bases short and J 0 bases short, with 6 bases between. CDR3 length: 14 residues. The germline gives CDR1 SGHRS, CDR2 YFSETQ. The CDR3 protein is CASSLDRANYGYTF. The CDR3 DNA reads TGCGCCAGCAGCTTGGACAGAGCTAACTATGGCTACACCTTC. The full variable domain, rest sourced from reference TRBV5-1 and TRBJ1-2, is KAGVTQTPRYLIKTRGQQVTLSCSPISGHRSVSWYQQTPGQGLQFLFEYFSETQRNKGNFPGRFSGRQFSNSRSEMNVSTLELGDSALYLCASSLDRANYGYTFGSGTRLTVV.